Following are 8 T cell receptor beta chains from one sample sequenced in a study of blood T cell repertoires in COVID-19. Clones were read by immunoSEQ multiplex PCR, and TCRdb kept only the in-frame ones, dropping some. The sample yields nearly 300,000 clones, approximately 88% seen once. The material sequenced was peripheral blood. The receptors here all came from a woman aged 25 to 45 who had recovered from COVID-19.

V gene TRBV6-4 combines with J gene TRBJ2-3; D is possibly TRBD1 (6 bases). From germline, CDR1 is MRHNA and CDR2 SNTAGT. The V gene lost 6 bases and the J gene lost 2 bases, with 12 bases spanning the gap. The CDR3 has 14 residues. The CDR3 loop is CASRKDRYTDTQYF. CDR3 sequence (DNA): TGTGCCAGCAGAAAAGACAGGTACACAGATACGCAGTATTTT.

This chain connects TRBV5-8 to TRBJ1-2, with TRBD1 identical over 8 bases. The germline gives CDR1 SGHTS, CDR2 YDEGEE. V was pared by 5 bases and J by 6 bases, with 6 bases of the junction left unmatched. The CDR3 has 13 residues. In DNA, the CDR3 is TGTGCCAGCAGGGTAACAGGGGGTCATGGCTACACCTTC. This sequence encodes CASRVTGGHGYTF.

This clone was found once. V usage is TRBV18 and J usage is TRBJ2-3; a possible D gene is TRBD2 (6 bases). V lost 2 bases, J lost 4 bases, and 13 bases lay in between. Germline lookup yields CDR1 KGHSH and CDR2 LQKENI. The CDR3 runs 15 residues. This CDR3 reads CASSPDHGGSDTQYF. CDR3 coding DNA: TGTGCCAGCTCACCAGACCATGGAGGGTCAGATACGCAGTATTTT.

This clone was seen a few times. CDR3 sequence reads: CASSQDRRAGNTIYF. The CDR3 coding sequence is TGCGCCAGCAGCCAAGACAGGAGGGCTGGAAACACCATATATTTT. This chain joins TRBV4-3 and TRBJ1-3; no firm D call. Per the germline V gene, CDR1 is LGHNA and CDR2 is YSLEER. V was clipped by 0 bases and J by 2 bases, with 8 bases between them. The CDR3 is 15 residues long.

V and J are TRBV5-1 and TRBJ2-1; D unresolved. This CDR3 has 14 amino acids. The V and J ends lost 0 bases and 4 bases respectively, with 8 bases between them. The germline V gene encodes CDR1 SGHRS and CDR2 YFSETQ. CDR3 coding DNA: TGCGCCAGCAGCTTGGGACACCTTTACAATGAGCAGTTCTTC. Protein: CASSLGHLYNEQFF.

This rearrangement joins TRBV30 to TRBJ1-2, with TRBD1 as a possible D gene (6 bases). This CDR3 contains 15 residues. Germline CDR1 is GTSNPN and CDR2 is SVGIG (reference sequence). V lost 0 bases, J lost 7 bases, and 18 bases lay in between. This CDR3 reads CAWSVSLGGGVGYTF. In DNA, the CDR3 is TGTGCCTGGAGTGTATCCCTAGGAGGGGGGGTTGGCTACACCTTC.

The chain links TRBV28 to TRBJ1-5; TRBD1 agrees at 8 bases. This CDR3 spans 18 amino acids. Germline-derived CDR1 and CDR2 are MDHEN and SYDVKM. The V gene end was trimmed by 5 bases and the J gene end by 0 bases; junction bases not matched to a gene: 12. In DNA, the CDR3 is TGTGCCAGCAGTACCGGACAGGGTTCGGGGTATAGCAATCAGCCCCAGCATTTT. Its translation is CASSTGQGSGYSNQPQHF. Based on the CDR3 plus reference TRBV28 and TRBJ1-5, the full variable domain is DVKVTQSSRYLVKRTGEKVFLECVQDMDHENMFWYRQDPGLGLRLIYFSYDVKMKEKGDIPEGYSVSREKKERFSLILESASTNQTSMYLCASSTGQGSGYSNQPQHFGDGTRLSIL.

The chain links TRBV9 to TRBJ1-6; 9 bases are a match to TRBD1. The CDR3 is 17 amino acids. The V gene's germline CDR1 is SGDLS and CDR2 YYNGEE. J gave up 6 bases and V 0 bases, and 7 bases lay outside the gene matches. In DNA, the CDR3 is TGTGCCAGCAGCGTAGTCCCCCGGGACAGGGTTAATTCACCCCTCCACTTT. This translates into CASSVVPRDRVNSPLHF.